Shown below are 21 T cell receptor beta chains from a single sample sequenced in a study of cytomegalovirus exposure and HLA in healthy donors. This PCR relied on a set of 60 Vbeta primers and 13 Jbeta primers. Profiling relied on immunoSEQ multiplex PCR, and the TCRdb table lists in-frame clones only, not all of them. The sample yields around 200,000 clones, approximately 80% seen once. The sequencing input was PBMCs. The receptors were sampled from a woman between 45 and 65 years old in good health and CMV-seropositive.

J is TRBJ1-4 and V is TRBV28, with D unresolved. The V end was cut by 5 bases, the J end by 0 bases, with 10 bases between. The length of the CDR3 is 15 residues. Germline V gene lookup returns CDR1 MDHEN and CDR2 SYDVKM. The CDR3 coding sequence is TGTGCCAGCAGTCCTCGGGAGGCAACTAATGAAAAACTGTTTTTT. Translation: CASSPREATNEKLFF.

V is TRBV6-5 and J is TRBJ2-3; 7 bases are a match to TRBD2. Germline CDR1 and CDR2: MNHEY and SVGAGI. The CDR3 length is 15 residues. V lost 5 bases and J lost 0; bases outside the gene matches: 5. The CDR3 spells CASSIRDYSTDTQYF. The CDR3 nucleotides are TGTGCCAGCAGTATCCGGGACTATAGCACAGATACGCAGTATTTT.

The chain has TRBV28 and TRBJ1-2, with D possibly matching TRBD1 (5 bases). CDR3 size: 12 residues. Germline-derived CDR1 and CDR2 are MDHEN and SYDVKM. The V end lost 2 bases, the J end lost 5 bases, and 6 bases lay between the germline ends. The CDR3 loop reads CASSLKGYGYTF. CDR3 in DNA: TGTGCCAGCAGTTTAAAGGGGTATGGCTACACCTTC.

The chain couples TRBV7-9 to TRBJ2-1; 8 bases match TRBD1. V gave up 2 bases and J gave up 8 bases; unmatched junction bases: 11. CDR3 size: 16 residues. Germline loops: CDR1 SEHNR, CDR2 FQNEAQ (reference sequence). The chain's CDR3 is CASSLRAGTGIDEQFF. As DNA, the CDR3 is TGTGCCAGCAGCTTACGTGCCGGGACAGGTATCGATGAGCAGTTCTTC. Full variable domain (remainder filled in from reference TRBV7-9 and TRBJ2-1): DTGVSQNPRHKITKRGQNVTFRCDPISEHNRLYWYRQTLGQGPEFLTYFQNEAQLEKSRLLSDRFSAERPKGSFSTLEIQRTEQGDSAMYLCASSLRAGTGIDEQFFGPGTRLTVL.

CDR3 coding DNA: TGTGCCAGCAGCTTGACCCCGGGGGTAACTAATGAAAAACTGTTTTTT. It encodes CASSLTPGVTNEKLFF. The chain is built from TRBV5-6 and TRBJ1-4, with a possible D match to TRBD1 (5 bases). The germline gives CDR1 SGHDT, CDR2 YYEEEE. The V end was cut by 1 base, the J end by 1 base, with 11 bases between. The CDR3 spans 16 residues.

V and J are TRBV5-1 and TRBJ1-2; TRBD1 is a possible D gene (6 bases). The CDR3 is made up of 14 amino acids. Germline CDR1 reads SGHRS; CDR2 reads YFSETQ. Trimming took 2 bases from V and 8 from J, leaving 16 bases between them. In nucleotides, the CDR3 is TGCGCCAGCAGCTTTCGGGGGGCAGAGGGGGGCTACACCTTC. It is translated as CASSFRGAEGGYTF.

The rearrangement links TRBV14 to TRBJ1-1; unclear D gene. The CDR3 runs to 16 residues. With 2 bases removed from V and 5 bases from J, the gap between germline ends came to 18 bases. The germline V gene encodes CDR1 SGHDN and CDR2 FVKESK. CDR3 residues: CASSQRGSRTRTEAFF. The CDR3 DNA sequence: TGTGCCAGCAGCCAAAGAGGGTCGAGAACGAGGACTGAAGCTTTCTTT. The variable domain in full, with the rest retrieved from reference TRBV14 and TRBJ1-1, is EAGVTQFPSHSVIEKGQTVTLRCDPISGHDNLYWYRRVMGKEIKFLLHFVKESKQDESGMPNNRFLAERTGGTYSTLKVQPAELEDSGVYFCASSQRGSRTRTEAFFGQGTRLTVV.

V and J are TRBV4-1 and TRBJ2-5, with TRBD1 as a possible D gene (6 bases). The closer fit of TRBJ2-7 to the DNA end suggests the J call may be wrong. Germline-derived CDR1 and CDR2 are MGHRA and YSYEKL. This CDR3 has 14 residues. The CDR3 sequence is CASSQGGPLREQYF. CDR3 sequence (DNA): TGCGCCAGCAGCCAAGGGGGGCCCCTCCGCGAGCAGTACTTC.

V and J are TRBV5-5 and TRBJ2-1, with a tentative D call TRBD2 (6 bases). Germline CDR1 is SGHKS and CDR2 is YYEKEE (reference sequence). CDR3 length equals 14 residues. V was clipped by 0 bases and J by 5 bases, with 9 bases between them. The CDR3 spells CASSLGLGNNEQFF. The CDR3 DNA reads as TGTGCCAGCAGCTTGGGACTAGGAAACAATGAGCAGTTCTTC.

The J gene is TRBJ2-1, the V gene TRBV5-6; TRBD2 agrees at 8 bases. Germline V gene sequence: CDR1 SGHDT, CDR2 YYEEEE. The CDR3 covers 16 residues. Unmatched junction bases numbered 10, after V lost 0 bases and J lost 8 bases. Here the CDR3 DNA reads TGTGCCAGCAGCTTGGCGCGGGGGGCAGGGGTGGATGAGCAGTTCTTC. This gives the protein CASSLARGAGVDEQFF.

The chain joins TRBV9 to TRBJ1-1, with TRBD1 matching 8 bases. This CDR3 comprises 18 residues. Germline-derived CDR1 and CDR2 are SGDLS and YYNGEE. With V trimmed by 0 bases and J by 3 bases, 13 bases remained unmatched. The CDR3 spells CASSVASGRGPGHTEAFF. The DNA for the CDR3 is TGTGCCAGCAGCGTAGCGTCCGGCAGGGGGCCTGGTCACACTGAAGCTTTCTTT.

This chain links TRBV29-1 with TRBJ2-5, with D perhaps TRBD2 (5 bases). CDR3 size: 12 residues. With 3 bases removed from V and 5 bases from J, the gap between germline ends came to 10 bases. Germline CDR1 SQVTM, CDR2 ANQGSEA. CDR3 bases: TGCAGCGTTGACGCGGGCCGGGAGACCCAGTACTTC. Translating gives CSVDAGRETQYF.

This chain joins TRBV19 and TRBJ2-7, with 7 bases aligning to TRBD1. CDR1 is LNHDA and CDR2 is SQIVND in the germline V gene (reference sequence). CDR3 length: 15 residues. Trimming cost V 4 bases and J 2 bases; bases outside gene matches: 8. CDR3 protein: CASSSAWDSTYEQYF. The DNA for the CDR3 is TGTGCCAGTAGTAGCGCTTGGGACAGCACCTACGAGCAGTACTTC.

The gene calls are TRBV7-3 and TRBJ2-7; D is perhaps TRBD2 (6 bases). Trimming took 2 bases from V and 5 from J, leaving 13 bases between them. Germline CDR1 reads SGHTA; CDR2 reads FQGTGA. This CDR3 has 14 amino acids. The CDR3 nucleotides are TGTGCCAGCAGCTTAGCGGGGCCCACTCACGAGCAGTACTTC. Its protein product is CASSLAGPTHEQYF.

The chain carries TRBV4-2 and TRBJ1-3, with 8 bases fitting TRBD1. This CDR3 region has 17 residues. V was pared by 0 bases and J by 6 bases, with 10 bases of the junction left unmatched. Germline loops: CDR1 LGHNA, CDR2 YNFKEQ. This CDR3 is CASSQEGQGGIVNTIYF. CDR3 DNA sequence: TGTGCCAGCAGCCAAGAAGGACAGGGAGGAATAGTAAACACCATATATTTT.

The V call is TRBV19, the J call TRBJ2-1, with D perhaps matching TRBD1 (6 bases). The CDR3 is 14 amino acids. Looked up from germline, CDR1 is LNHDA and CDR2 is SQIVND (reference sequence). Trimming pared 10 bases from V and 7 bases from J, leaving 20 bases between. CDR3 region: CATLEAGDKNEQFF. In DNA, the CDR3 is TGTGCCACCTTGGAGGCAGGGGATAAAAATGAGCAGTTCTTC. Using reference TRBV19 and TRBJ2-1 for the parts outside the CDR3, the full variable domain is DGGITQSPKYLFRKEGQNVTLSCEQNLNHDAMYWYRQDPGQGLRLIYYSQIVNDFQKGDIAEGYSVSREKKESFPLTVTSAQKNPTAFYLCATLEAGDKNEQFFGPGTRLTVL.

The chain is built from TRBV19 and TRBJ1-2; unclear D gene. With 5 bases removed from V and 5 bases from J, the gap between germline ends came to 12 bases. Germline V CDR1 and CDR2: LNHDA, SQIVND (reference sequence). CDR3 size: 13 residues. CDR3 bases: TGTGCCAGTAGTCGTGAATCTAGGTATGGCTACACCTTC. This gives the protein CASSRESRYGYTF. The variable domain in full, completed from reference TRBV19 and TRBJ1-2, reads DGGITQSPKYLFRKEGQNVTLSCEQNLNHDAMYWYRQDPGQGLRLIYYSQIVNDFQKGDIAEGYSVSREKKESFPLTVTSAQKNPTAFYLCASSRESRYGYTFGSGTRLTVV.

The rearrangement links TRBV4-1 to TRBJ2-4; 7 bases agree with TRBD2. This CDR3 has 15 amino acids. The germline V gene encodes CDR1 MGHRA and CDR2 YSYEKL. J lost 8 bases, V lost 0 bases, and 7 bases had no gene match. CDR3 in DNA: TGCGCCAGCAGCCAAGATCGGGCGGGGAGGGACATTCAGTACTTC. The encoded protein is CASSQDRAGRDIQYF.

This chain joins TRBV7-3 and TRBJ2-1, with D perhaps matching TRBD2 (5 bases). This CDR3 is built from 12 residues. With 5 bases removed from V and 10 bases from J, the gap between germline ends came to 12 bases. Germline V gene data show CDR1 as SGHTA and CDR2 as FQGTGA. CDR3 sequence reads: CASSLSGGEQFF. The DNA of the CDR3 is TGTGCCAGCAGCCTCTCGGGCGGGGAGCAGTTCTTC. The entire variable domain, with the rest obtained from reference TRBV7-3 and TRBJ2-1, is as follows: GAGVSQTPSNKVTEKGKYVELRCDPISGHTALYWYRQSLGQGPEFLIYFQGTGAADDSGLPNDRFFAVRPEGSVSTLKIQRTERGDSAVYLCASSLSGGEQFFGPGTRLTVL.

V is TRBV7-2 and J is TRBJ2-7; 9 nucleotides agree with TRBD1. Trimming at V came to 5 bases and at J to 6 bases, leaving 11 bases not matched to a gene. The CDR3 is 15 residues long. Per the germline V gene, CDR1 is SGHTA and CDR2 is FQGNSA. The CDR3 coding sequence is TGTGCCAGCAGCCCGAGGGACAGGGCCTTTGGCGAGCAGTACTTC. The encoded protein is CASSPRDRAFGEQYF. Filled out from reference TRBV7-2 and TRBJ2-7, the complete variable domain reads GAGVSQSPSNKVTEKGKDVELRCDPISGHTALYWYRQSLGQGLEFLIYFQGNSAPDKSGLPSDRFSAERTGGSVSTLTIQRTQQEDSAVYLCASSPRDRAFGEQYFGPGTRLTVT.

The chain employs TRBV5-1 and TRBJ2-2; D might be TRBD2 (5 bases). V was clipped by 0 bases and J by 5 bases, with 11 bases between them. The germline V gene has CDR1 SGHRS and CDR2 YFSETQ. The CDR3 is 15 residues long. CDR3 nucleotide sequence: TGCGCCAGCAGCTTGGAACCCCCGGGGACCGGGGAGCTGTTTTTT. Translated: CASSLEPPGTGELFF.